What follows are 29 T cell receptor beta chains derived from one specimen sequenced in a study of shared clonotypes between healthy human individuals. Method: immunoSEQ multiplex PCR; TCRdb's copy keeps in-frame clones and lacks some. The sample yields approximately 710,000 clones, roughly 91% seen once. Sequencing was performed on memory CD8+ T cells from PBMCs. Sample subset: CD45RO+ cells pooled with CCR7-negative TemRA cells. The receptors were gathered from a man between 18 and 35 years old in good health. Some clones in this sample may be carry-over from other donors' samples.

This chain connects TRBV6-5 to TRBJ2-3; TRBD2 is a possible D gene (6 bases). V dropped 2 bases and J dropped 2 bases, with 11 bases sitting between them. The CDR3 consists of 15 residues. Germline CDR1 reads MNHEY; CDR2 reads SVGAGI. Here the CDR3 DNA reads TGTGCCAGCAGTTACACACGGACTACCACAGATACGCAGTATTTT. Protein sequence: CASSYTRTTTDTQYF.

The rearrangement links TRBV9 to TRBJ2-3; no reliable D call. Germline CDR1 and CDR2: SGDLS and YYNGEE. The length of the CDR3 is 14 residues. V was clipped by 0 bases and J by 10 bases, with 15 bases between them. CDR3 nucleotide sequence: TGTGCCAGCAGCGTAGGGGCCCCGCTAAGGGCGCAGTATTTT. It yields the protein CASSVGAPLRAQYF.

The chain has TRBV11-2 and TRBJ2-7, with a possible D match to TRBD2 (5 bases). With 6 bases removed from V and 3 bases from J, the gap between germline ends came to 18 bases. Germline CDR1 reads SGHAT; CDR2 reads FQNNGV. CDR3 length: 15 amino acids. The CDR3 bases are TGTGCCAGCAGTTCGGGAAGCGGTCCCTACTACGAGCAGTACTTC. Translating gives CASSSGSGPYYEQYF.

V usage is TRBV28 and J usage is TRBJ1-1; D is unresolved. The CDR3 contains 18 residues. The V end was cut by 3 bases, the J end by 5 bases, with 25 bases between. CDR1 and CDR2 (germline): MDHEN, SYDVKM. Here the CDR3 reads CASSFSLVDVGVGTEAFF. CDR3 DNA sequence: TGTGCCAGCAGTTTCAGTCTAGTCGATGTTGGAGTAGGGACTGAAGCTTTCTTT. The variable domain in full, completed from reference TRBV28 and TRBJ1-1, reads DVKVTQSSRYLVKRTGEKVFLECVQDMDHENMFWYRQDPGLGLRLIYFSYDVKMKEKGDIPEGYSVSREKKERFSLILESASTNQTSMYLCASSFSLVDVGVGTEAFFGQGTRLTVV.

The chain links TRBV27 to TRBJ2-7; D is possibly TRBD1 or TRBD2 (6 bases each). There are 12 residues in the CDR3. Germline CDR1 MNHEY, CDR2 SMNVEV (reference sequence). The V gene lost 8 bases and the J gene lost 4 bases, with 12 bases spanning the gap. The CDR3 spells CASWEDRYEQYF. In nucleotides, the CDR3 is TGTGCCAGCTGGGAGGACAGATACGAGCAGTACTTC.

The gene calls are TRBV7-3 and TRBJ2-5, with D unresolved. V was pared by 1 base and J by 5 bases, with 14 bases between. Looked up from germline, CDR1 is SGHTA and CDR2 is FQGTGA. The CDR3 has 15 residues. The CDR3 sequence: CASSLIGGVGETQYF. The CDR3 DNA reads TGTGCCAGCAGCTTAATCGGTGGGGTGGGGGAGACCCAGTACTTC.

CDR3 sequence reads: CASSDLADFSYEQYF. CDR3 DNA: TGTGCCAGCAGCGACCTAGCGGACTTCTCCTACGAGCAGTACTTC. The chain is built from TRBV7-6 and TRBJ2-7; the match to TRBD2 covers 7 bases. Germline CDR1 and CDR2: SGHVS and FNYEAQ. The V gene end was trimmed by 5 bases and the J gene end by 0 bases; junction bases not matched to a gene: 7. CDR3 length: 15 residues.

This rearrangement joins TRBV7-9 to TRBJ2-7; 9 nucleotides align to TRBD1. V dropped 2 bases and J dropped 2; count of bases not matched to a gene: 10. Germline V CDR1 and CDR2: SEHNR, FQNEAQ (reference sequence). The CDR3 covers 17 residues. The CDR3 DNA is TGTGCCAGCAGCTTATACCTGGGACAGGGAGGACCCTACGAGCAGTACTTC. This gives the protein CASSLYLGQGGPYEQYF.

The chain links TRBV4-1 to TRBJ1-6; D unclear. The germline gives CDR1 MGHRA, CDR2 YSYEKL. With 1 base removed from V and 2 bases from J, the gap between germline ends came to 9 bases. This CDR3 spans 16 amino acids. The CDR3 sequence is CASSQGAVPYNSPLHF. The CDR3 nucleotides read TGCGCCAGCAGCCAAGGGGCCGTCCCCTATAATTCACCCCTCCACTTT.

The chain is built from TRBV13 and TRBJ2-1; D is perhaps TRBD2 (5 bases). CDR1 PRHDT and CDR2 FYEKMQ come from the germline V gene (reference sequence). This CDR3 contains 14 residues. Trimming took 5 bases from V and 7 from J, leaving 15 bases between them. The CDR3: CASSDYSLQNEQFF. The DNA for the CDR3 is TGTGCCAGCAGCGACTATAGTCTTCAGAATGAGCAGTTCTTC.

The chain is built from TRBV7-9 and TRBJ2-7; 9 bases line up with TRBD1. Germline loops: CDR1 SEHNR, CDR2 FQNEAQ (reference sequence). The CDR3 covers 16 residues. Trimming at V came to 2 bases and at J to 6 bases, leaving 11 bases not matched to a gene. The CDR3 sequence: CASSLSLWDRDFEQYF. Here the CDR3 DNA reads TGTGCCAGCAGCTTAAGTCTGTGGGACAGGGATTTCGAGCAGTACTTC.

The rearrangement links TRBV9 to TRBJ1-1; D is undetermined. The CDR3 spans 18 residues. Between the trimmed V and J ends, which lost 1 base and 5 bases, there was a span of 24 bases. Germline CDR1 reads SGDLS; CDR2 reads YYNGEE. CDR3 amino acids: CASSVTSAQVGIGTEAFF. In nucleotides, the CDR3 is TGTGCCAGCAGCGTAACCTCCGCGCAGGTAGGAATTGGGACTGAAGCTTTCTTT.

The V gene is TRBV28, the J gene TRBJ2-2; 10 nucleotides agree with TRBD1. The CDR3 has 16 residues. After removal of 5 bases from V and 3 bases from J, the junction contained 6 bases not matched to a gene. Germline CDR1 reads MDHEN; CDR2 reads SYDVKM. CDR3 residues: CASSGRDRGDTGELFF. For the CDR3, the DNA is TGTGCCAGCAGTGGCCGGGACAGGGGTGACACCGGGGAGCTGTTTTTT.

The rearrangement uses TRBV9 and TRBJ2-2; 13 bases match TRBD2. The CDR3 has 16 amino acids. Germline trimming cut 3 bases from V and 2 bases from J; bases unmatched to any gene: 1. Germline V gene data show CDR1 as SGDLS and CDR2 as YYNGEE. The CDR3 DNA reads TGTGCCAGCAGCGAGGGACTAGCGGGAAACACCGGGGAGCTGTTTTTT. The encoded protein is CASSEGLAGNTGELFF.

This clone was detected once. This chain links TRBV4-1 with TRBJ1-2; a possible D gene is TRBD1 (5 bases). V gave up 2 bases and J gave up 3 bases, with 7 bases separating them. In germline, CDR1 is MGHRA, CDR2 YSYEKL. This CDR3 is 13 amino acids long. CDR3 nucleotide sequence: TGCGCCAGCAGCCAAAAGGGGCACTATGGCTACACCTTC. It specifies CASSQKGHYGYTF.

As for this clone: The same CDR3 can be traced to other DNA sequences in this sample. The rearrangement joins TRBV9 to TRBJ2-1, with 10 bases matching TRBD1. The trim removed 0 bases at V and 8 bases at J, leaving 2 bases unmatched. Germline-derived CDR1 and CDR2 are SGDLS and YYNGEE. This CDR3 comprises 14 residues. CDR3 amino acids: CASSVVGQGDEQFF. The DNA for the CDR3 is TGTGCCAGCAGCGTAGTCGGACAGGGGGATGAGCAGTTCTTC.

This rearrangement joins TRBV4-2 to TRBJ2-2; no clear D. The CDR3 is 15 residues long. Germline V gene data show CDR1 as LGHNA and CDR2 as YNFKEQ. V was cut by 1 base and J by 5 bases, with 11 bases left in between. The CDR3 region is CASSQGAGLTGELFF. The CDR3 DNA is TGTGCCAGCAGCCAAGGAGCCGGCCTGACCGGGGAGCTGTTTTTT.

The CDR3 nucleotides are TGTGCCGTACTCGGACTAGCGGGAGAGGTTGCCAAAAACATTCAGTACTTC. Protein product: CAVLGLAGEVAKNIQYF. The V call is TRBV2, the J call TRBJ2-4, with TRBD2 identical over 13 bases. The CDR3 consists of 17 residues. Germline assignment: CDR1 SNHLY and CDR2 FYNNEI. J was trimmed by 1 base and V by 11 bases; bases with no gene match: 11.

This chain joins TRBV5-1 and TRBJ2-2; either TRBD1 or TRBD2 may supply D (5 bases each). Between the trimmed V and J ends, which lost 1 base and 6 bases, there was a span of 16 bases. In germline, CDR1 is SGHRS, CDR2 YFSETQ. This CDR3 comprises 16 residues. The CDR3 protein is CASSLPLGEGAGELFF. The CDR3 coding sequence is TGCGCCAGCAGCTTGCCCCTCGGGGAAGGGGCCGGGGAGCTGTTTTTT. Full variable domain (missing parts from reference TRBV5-1 and TRBJ2-2): KAGVTQTPRYLIKTRGQQVTLSCSPISGHRSVSWYQQTPGQGLQFLFEYFSETQRNKGNFPGRFSGRQFSNSRSEMNVSTLELGDSALYLCASSLPLGEGAGELFFGEGSRLTVL.

The rearrangement uses TRBV29-1 and TRBJ1-2, with 9 positions matching TRBD1. With V trimmed by 7 bases and J by 7 bases, 7 bases remained unmatched. The CDR3 spans 12 residues. CDR1 is SQVTM and CDR2 is ANQGSEA in the germline V gene. CDR3 region: CSAIGTGSGYTF. The DNA of the CDR3 is TGCAGCGCCATCGGGACAGGGTCTGGCTACACCTTC. Based on the CDR3 plus reference TRBV29-1 and TRBJ1-2, the full variable domain is SAVISQKPSRDICQRGTSLTIQCQVDSQVTMMFWYRQQPGQSLTLIATANQGSEATYESGFVIDKFPISRPNLTFSTLTVSNMSPEDSSIYLCSAIGTGSGYTFGSGTRLTVV.

The chain uses TRBV18 and TRBJ2-5, with D unresolved. Germline loops: CDR1 KGHSH, CDR2 LQKENI. The CDR3 runs 13 residues. Trimming stripped 4 bases from V and 4 bases from J, with 10 bases between. The CDR3 nucleotides read TGTGCCAGCTCACAGAATTGGACAGAGACCCAGTACTTC. It yields the protein CASSQNWTETQYF.

The J gene is TRBJ2-3, the V gene TRBV5-1; possibly TRBD2 for D (5 bases). The CDR3 runs 13 residues. Germline assignment: CDR1 SGHRS and CDR2 YFSETQ. V was clipped by 4 bases and J by 6 bases, with 12 bases between them. CDR3: CASSPSQRDTQYF. The CDR3, as DNA: TGCGCCAGCAGCCCCTCCCAGCGGGATACGCAGTATTTT.

This clone was seen only once. The V call is TRBV5-6, the J call TRBJ2-3; D not resolved. The CDR3 is 15 amino acids. Germline CDR1 SGHDT, CDR2 YYEEEE. V was cut by 2 bases and J by 2 bases, with 12 bases left in between. The CDR3 DNA is TGTGCCAGCAGCTTTATCAACGGAATCACAGATACGCAGTATTTT. This gives the protein CASSFINGITDTQYF.

This clone appeared a single time. The J gene is TRBJ2-1, the V gene TRBV15; D is possibly TRBD1 or TRBD2 (6 bases each). There are 19 residues in the CDR3. Germline V gene lookup returns CDR1 LNHNV and CDR2 YYDKDF (reference sequence). V lost 0 bases and J lost 5, with 23 bases in between. DNA for the CDR3: TGTGCCACCAGCAGAGATCCCCGGGACGAGGGGGGTCTGCACAATGAGCAGTTCTTC. Amino acids: CATSRDPRDEGGLHNEQFF. Using reference TRBV15 and TRBJ2-1 for the parts outside the CDR3, the full variable domain is DAMVIQNPRYQVTQFGKPVTLSCSQTLNHNVMYWYQQKSSQAPKLLFHYYDKDFNNEADTPDNFQSRRPNTSFCFLDIRSPGLGDTAMYLCATSRDPRDEGGLHNEQFFGPGTRLTVL.

The chain uses TRBV5-4 and TRBJ2-7, with 8 nucleotides matching TRBD1. J lost 4 bases, V lost 2 bases, and 5 bases had no gene match. Germline values: CDR1 SGHNT, CDR2 YYREEE (reference sequence). The CDR3 runs to 14 residues. The CDR3 reads CASSFAGGAYEQYF. The DNA of the CDR3 is TGTGCCAGCAGCTTCGCAGGGGGCGCGTACGAGCAGTACTTC. The full variable domain, in which reference TRBV5-4 and TRBJ2-7 provide the parts outside the CDR3, is ETGVTQSPTHLIKTRGQQVTLRCSSQSGHNTVSWYQQALGQGPQFIFQYYREEENGRGNFPPRFSGLQFPNYSSELNVNALELDDSALYLCASSFAGGAYEQYFGPGTRLTVT.

To note about this clone: This specimen includes other DNA sequences encoding the same CDR3. CDR3 sequence: CASSLSGNEQFF. The CDR3 region has the DNA TGTGCCAGCAGTTTAAGTGGGAATGAGCAGTTCTTC. This chain joins TRBV27 and TRBJ2-1; D gene unclear. V was clipped by 2 bases and J by 7 bases, with 6 bases between them. The CDR3 consists of 12 residues. Germline V CDR1 and CDR2: MNHEY, SMNVEV (reference sequence).

The gene calls are TRBV11-2 and TRBJ2-5, with 11 nucleotides matching TRBD1. The ends lost 7 bases at V and 6 bases at J; junction bases unmatched: 4. This CDR3 has 13 amino acids. Germline lookup yields CDR1 SGHAT and CDR2 FQNNGV. This chain's CDR3 is CASTDRGLQTQYF. In nucleotides, the CDR3 is TGTGCCAGCACGGACAGGGGGCTCCAGACCCAGTACTTC.

The rearrangement uses TRBV27 and TRBJ2-5; either TRBD1 or TRBD2 may fit D (5 bases each). The CDR3 runs to 11 residues. Trimming took off 8 bases at V and 7 bases at J, with 11 bases between the two ends. Germline V lookup: CDR1 MNHEY, CDR2 SMNVEV (reference sequence). The CDR3 here is CASGDVGTQYF. Written as DNA, the CDR3 is TGTGCCAGCGGGGACGTGGGGACCCAGTACTTC.

The chain joins TRBV11-2 to TRBJ1-1; the match to TRBD1 covers 7 bases. This CDR3 spans 17 amino acids. The V segment lost 3 bases and the J segment 3 bases; nucleotides outside the gene matches: 13. Germline-derived CDR1 and CDR2 are SGHAT and FQNNGV. The CDR3 here is CASSLEGRGPRDTEAFF. The CDR3, as DNA: TGTGCCAGCAGCTTGGAAGGGAGGGGGCCGAGGGACACTGAAGCTTTCTTT.